The entry that follows covers one TCR beta chain sequence. Its antigen is not yet known. No base qualities exist here, and no much larger clone lies one base off it. From the cysteine through the phenylalanine, the CDR3 covers 14 amino acids. Only CDR3 DNA remains: 42 bases, in frame from the first base. V lost 0 bases and J lost 7 bases; the stretch between them is 12 bases long. From a lookup of the germline V gene (reference sequence), CDR1 and CDR2 are SEHNR and FQNEAQ. TCRbeta CDR3 regions were amplified from genomic DNA using the immunoSEQ Assay, a bias-controlled multiplex PCR. On the study's bioinformatics: Nucleated cell counts per sample were estimated from amplification of reference gene primers within the assay. To quantify the absolute abundance of each unique TCRbeta CDR3 rearrangement, sequence reads were collapsed and filtered. For each sample, productive Simpson clonality was calculated as the square root of Simpson's diversity index over productive rearrangements. In TCRdb, the immuneACCESS table is reduced to in-frame sequences with V and J assigned. These tables do not hold every clone; where another copy was compared, an unresolved V gene accounts for under half, and the others remain unexplained. V, J and clone size reflect that table, while D and trimming were determined from the DNA. The sample records under 300,000 clones, 75% to 90% of which are singletons. Around 2% of the sample comes from the top ten.

Participants in the prospective study were aged 18 to 89 years, lived in more than 20 United States geographic areas, and enrolled through a virtual design. Cohort assignment in the prospective study relied on participant-reported clinical history from a screening survey and a study questionnaire. ImmuneRACE Cohort 3 recovered participants were defined by two consecutive negative NP/OP PCR tests, healthcare professional clearance, or symptom resolution. Each participant in the prospective study had whole blood, serum and a nasopharyngeal or oropharyngeal swab collected by mobile phlebotomists. Prospective study participants could optionally give additional blood draws and questionnaires over an approximately two-month period. Before DNA extraction, blood samples from the prospective study were shipped at room temperature or frozen. The data belong to a study of blood T cell repertoires in COVID-19 (dated by TCRdb to 2020 to 2022). About the full investigation: Samples covering the acute and convalescent phases of COVID-19 were provided by collaborators in the United States, Italy and Spain. The samples were drawn from the first 160 participants of the ongoing ImmuneRACE study and from over a thousand subjects provided by 6 global collaborators. Where HLA class I and class II types were available, the types were taken from metadata supplied by the sample provider, not from assay-based typing. Sample metadata almost always included a de-identified subject ID, COVID-19 status, age in years and sex. A freely available public database, intended as a resource for researchers studying the immune response to SARS-CoV-2, is where the repertoires were released. The material from the prospective study consisted of cDNA or gDNA derived from T cells, B-cell-depleted T cells, or PBMCs. Deeply sampled blood TCRbeta repertoires from subjects exposed to, actively infected with, or recovered from COVID-19 were included in the dataset. What the research found in general, with its limitations: The quantity of clinical and demographic metadata differed by source and by participant and was supplied without curation.

The rearranged segments are TRBV7-9 and TRBJ1-2; TRBD1 is a weak D gene call, 5 bases matching. This TCR was sampled from a woman aged 18-35 years who had recovered from COVID-19. The sequenced sample was PBMCs or T cells enriched from blood (not recorded which). The base sequence is TGTGCCAGCAGCTTAGCAGGGGAGGTGCGTGGCTACACCTTC. This codes for CASSLAGEVRGYTF.